This T cell receptor beta chain was retrieved from a study of blood T cell repertoires in COVID-19. Study overall: In each case, the material was cDNA or gDNA derived from T cells, B-cell-depleted T cells, or PBMCs.

This clone was seen ten or more times. Between the trimmed V and J ends, which lost 5 bases and 4 bases, there was a span of 15 bases. The length of the CDR3 is 14 residues. Germline CDR1 and CDR2: MNHEY and SVGEGT. In the authors' methods: It was from reference gene primer amplification that nucleated cell counts were estimated. Clones were sequenced by immunoSEQ multiplex PCR, and TCRdb holds only the in-frame ones, with some missing. That table gives V, J and clone size, and the DNA gave D and trimming. The sample includes more than 200,000 clones, around 87% of them seen just once. Material for sequencing was PBMCs or T cells enriched from blood (not recorded which). This chain links TRBV6-2 or TRBV6-3 with TRBJ2-7; possible D gene TRBD1, 5 bases. This clonotype was obtained from a man aged 30 to 45 in a cohort exposed to, infected with or recovered from COVID-19 (not recorded which). CDR3 sequence reads: CASSLLGAEYEQYF. For the CDR3, the DNA is TGTGCCAGCAGTCTCTTAGGGGCAGAATACGAGCAGTACTTC.